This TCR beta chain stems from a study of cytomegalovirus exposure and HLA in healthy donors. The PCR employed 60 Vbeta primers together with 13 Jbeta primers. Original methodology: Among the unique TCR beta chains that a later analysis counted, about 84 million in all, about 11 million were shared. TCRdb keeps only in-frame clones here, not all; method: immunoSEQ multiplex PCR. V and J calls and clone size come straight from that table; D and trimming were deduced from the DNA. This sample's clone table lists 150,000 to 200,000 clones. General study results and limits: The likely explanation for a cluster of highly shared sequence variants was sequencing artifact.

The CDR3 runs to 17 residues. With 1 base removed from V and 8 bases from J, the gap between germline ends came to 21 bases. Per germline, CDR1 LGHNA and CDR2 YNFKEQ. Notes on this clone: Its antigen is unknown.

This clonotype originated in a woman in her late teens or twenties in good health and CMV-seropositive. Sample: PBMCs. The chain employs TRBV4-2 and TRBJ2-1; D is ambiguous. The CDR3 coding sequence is TGTGCCAGCAGCCAAGGGGTAGCTAAAGGAAGTGAAGATGAGCAGTTCTTC. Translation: CASSQGVAKGSEDEQFF.